These 24 T cell receptor beta chains were all obtained from the same sample, sequenced in a study of blood T cell repertoires in COVID-19 (dated by TCRdb to 2020 to 2021). Libraries were constructed by the immunoSEQ multiplex PCR assay. TCRdb provides this immuneACCESS table in a form limited to in-frame rearrangements. Some clones are lacking; in checked studies, under half of them reflect an unresolved V gene, and why the rest are absent is not known. Across this sample there are roughly 160,000 clones, with 86% seen only once. The biggest ten clones account for around 6.6% of the sample. Sequencing was carried out using peripheral blood. These receptors all stem from a man between 45 and 60 years old with active or convalescent COVID-19.

The chain's CDR3 is CASSQEGTVVNYGYTF. The CDR3 bases are TGTGCCAGCAGCCAAGAGGGGACAGTTGTCAACTATGGCTACACCTTC. This chain links TRBV4-2 with TRBJ1-2; 7 nucleotides align to TRBD1. CDR1 is LGHNA, CDR2 YNFKEQ, per germline. J gave up 2 bases and V 0 bases, and 6 bases lay outside the gene matches. The CDR3 covers 16 residues.

This clone turned up a few times. The gene calls are TRBV24-1 and TRBJ1-2, with 8 bases aligning to TRBD1. Germline V lookup: CDR1 KGHDR, CDR2 SFDVKD. The CDR3 totals 15 residues. The V segment lost 3 bases and the J segment 0 bases; nucleotides outside the gene matches: 2. This chain's CDR3 is CATSDRDRSNYGYTF. CDR3 nucleotide sequence: TGTGCCACCAGTGATAGGGACAGGTCTAACTATGGCTACACCTTC.

This clone came up a few times. The J gene is TRBJ1-2, the V gene TRBV7-2; TRBD1 is a possible D gene (5 bases). The V gene lost 5 bases and the J gene lost 4 bases, with 14 bases spanning the gap. Germline CDR1 SGHTA, CDR2 FQGNSA. This CDR3 contains 14 residues. The CDR3, as DNA: TGTGCCAGCAGCCCTGGGGGGGGGACCTATGGCTACACCTTC. Amino acids: CASSPGGGTYGYTF.

J is TRBJ1-1 and V is TRBV18; 8 positions match TRBD1. The trim removed 4 bases at V and 0 bases at J, leaving 10 bases unmatched. The CDR3 extends over 17 amino acids. Germline V gene data show CDR1 as KGHSH and CDR2 as LQKENI. The CDR3 DNA sequence: TGTGCCAGCTCACTAGGGCGGGGACAGGACATGAACACTGAAGCTTTCTTT. Residues: CASSLGRGQDMNTEAFF.

This clone was seen a few times. The chain joins TRBV4-2 to TRBJ1-1; 10 nucleotides match TRBD1. With 4 bases clipped from V and 8 bases from J, the junction kept 13 bases outside the gene matches. This CDR3 spans 16 amino acids. CDR1 is LGHNA, CDR2 YNFKEQ, per germline. Here the CDR3 DNA reads TGTGCCAGCAGCCCCCCAACCGGGACAGGGGTCTCGGAAGCTTTCTTT. Translated, it gives CASSPPTGTGVSEAFF.

This clone came up once. The chain links TRBV28 to TRBJ1-3; D not resolved. Germline V lookup: CDR1 MDHEN, CDR2 SYDVKM. V lost 5 bases, J lost 0 bases, and 11 bases lay in between. The CDR3 is made up of 15 amino acids. In DNA form, the CDR3 reads TGTGCCAGCAGTCTAGGTGTCTACTCTGGAAACACCATATATTTT. It encodes CASSLGVYSGNTIYF.

The V gene is TRBV28, the J gene TRBJ2-2; TRBD1 agrees at 7 bases. The CDR3 totals 14 residues. Germline loops: CDR1 MDHEN, CDR2 SYDVKM. Trimming took 7 bases from V and 7 from J; bases not matched to a gene: 9. The CDR3 DNA reads as TGTGCCAGCATCAACCCCGGACAGGTCGGGGAGCTGTTTTTT. The encoded protein is CASINPGQVGELFF.

The rearrangement links TRBV7-2 to TRBJ1-2; 9 nucleotides match TRBD1. Per the germline V gene, CDR1 is SGHTA and CDR2 is FQGNSA. V dropped 4 bases and J dropped 4; count of bases not matched to a gene: 4. There are 14 residues in the CDR3. The CDR3 sequence is CASSSETGGYGYTF. Written as DNA, the CDR3 is TGTGCCAGCAGCTCTGAGACAGGGGGCTATGGCTACACCTTC.

The gene calls are TRBV27 and TRBJ1-1; D remains ambiguous. Trimming stripped 7 bases from V and 3 bases from J, with 6 bases between. The CDR3 has 11 amino acids. In germline, CDR1 is MNHEY, CDR2 SMNVEV (reference sequence). CDR3 amino acids: CASIYYTEAFF. The CDR3, as DNA: TGTGCCAGCATTTATTACACTGAAGCTTTCTTT.

The rearrangement links TRBV6-5 to TRBJ2-1, with 7 bases that match TRBD2. This CDR3 region has 15 residues. The V gene's germline CDR1 is MNHEY and CDR2 SVGAGI. The ends lost 2 bases at V and 10 bases at J; junction bases unmatched: 11. The CDR3 DNA follows: TGTGCCAGCAGTTACGAGGCTAGCGGAAGTAGGGAGCAGTTCTTC. Its protein is CASSYEASGSREQFF.

The chain is built from TRBV7-9 and TRBJ2-1; D is possibly TRBD2 (5 bases). The ends were cut back, 5 bases at V and 6 bases at J, with 11 bases in the middle. The CDR3 runs to 13 residues. Germline V gives CDR1 SEHNR, CDR2 FQNEAQ (reference sequence). The CDR3, as DNA: TGTGCCAGCAGCCGAACACGGGGCAATGAGCAGTTCTTC. It encodes CASSRTRGNEQFF.

The genes are TRBV4-3 and TRBJ2-1; D may be TRBD2 (5 bases). Trimming took off 0 bases at V and 9 bases at J, with 12 bases between the two ends. The CDR3 totals 14 residues. Germline V gene sequence: CDR1 LGHNA, CDR2 YSLEER. CDR3 loop: CASSQEYYAGEQFF. CDR3 nucleotide sequence: TGCGCCAGCAGCCAAGAATACTACGCGGGTGAGCAGTTCTTC.

This chain joins TRBV6-5 and TRBJ2-3; 7 bases line up with TRBD2. The CDR3 is made up of 14 amino acids. CDR1 is MNHEY and CDR2 is SVGAGI in the germline V gene. The J segment lost 1 base and the V segment lost 10 bases, leaving 8 bases of the junction unmatched. The CDR3, as DNA: TGTGCCACCTGGGCGGGAGTCGGCACAGATACGCAGTATTTT. Amino acids: CATWAGVGTDTQYF.

CDR3 DNA: TGTGCCAGCAAAAACTCTAGCGGGGGGGCCGTTGAGCAGTTCTTC. Its translation is CASKNSSGGAVEQFF. The chain couples TRBV14 to TRBJ2-1; TRBD2 agrees at 12 bases. Germline V CDR1 and CDR2: SGHDN, FVKESK. The ends lost 7 bases at V and 9 bases at J; junction bases unmatched: 10. The CDR3 loop spans 15 amino acids.

The chain is built from TRBV19 and TRBJ1-5, with 11 bases lining up with TRBD1. V was pared by 4 bases and J by 1 base, with 6 bases of the junction left unmatched. The CDR3 has 17 amino acids. Germline V lookup: CDR1 LNHDA, CDR2 SQIVND (reference sequence). The DNA for the CDR3 is TGTGCCAGTAGTACGGGACAGGGGGTTGAAAGCAATCAGCCCCAGCATTTT. As protein: CASSTGQGVESNQPQHF.

This clone was found many times. J is TRBJ1-5 and V is TRBV4-2; a weak D match, TRBD1 (5 bases). V lost 0 bases and J lost 6, with 9 bases in between. CDR1 and CDR2 from the germline V gene are LGHNA and YNFKEQ. The CDR3 is 14 amino acids. CDR3 protein: CASSQDRVTQPQHF. DNA of the CDR3: TGTGCCAGCAGCCAAGACAGGGTCACTCAGCCCCAGCATTTT.

The genes are TRBV6-4 and TRBJ1-2; maybe TRBD1 (5 bases). Germline CDR1 reads MRHNA; CDR2 reads SNTAGT. The CDR3 has 11 amino acids. The V end lost 5 bases, the J end lost 9 bases, and 10 bases lay between the germline ends. The CDR3: CASSTGGSYTF. The CDR3 DNA follows: TGTGCCAGCAGTACGGGGGGAAGCTACACCTTC.

The rearrangement joins TRBV6-5 to TRBJ2-5, with a possible D match to TRBD1 (5 bases). Germline V CDR1 and CDR2: MNHEY, SVGAGI. This CDR3 has 15 amino acids. Trimming removed 2 bases from V and 0 bases from J, with 10 bases in between. The chain's CDR3 is CASSYADTDQETQYF. CDR3 in DNA: TGTGCCAGCAGTTACGCGGACACCGACCAAGAGACCCAGTACTTC.

The CDR3 protein is CASSPAGRGTNEKLFF. Here the CDR3 DNA reads TGCGCCAGCAGCCCGGCGGGGCGTGGGACTAATGAAAAACTGTTTTTT. V gene TRBV5-1 combines with J gene TRBJ1-4, with a weak D call TRBD1 (5 bases). Germline CDR1 and CDR2: SGHRS and YFSETQ. This CDR3 contains 16 residues. V lost 4 bases to trimming and J lost 2 bases, with 15 bases between them.

The chain is built from TRBV6-6 and TRBJ2-1, with a tentative D call TRBD2 (6 bases). The V gene's germline CDR1 is MNHNY and CDR2 SVGAGI (reference sequence). With 6 bases removed from V and 0 bases from J, the gap between germline ends came to 12 bases. The length of the CDR3 is 15 residues. DNA for the CDR3: TGTGCCAGCAGGCACGTGACTAGCTCCTACAATGAGCAGTTCTTC. Encoded protein: CASRHVTSSYNEQFF.

The rearrangement links TRBV19 to TRBJ1-6, with TRBD1 as a possible D gene (5 bases). Germline V CDR1 and CDR2: LNHDA, SQIVND (reference sequence). The CDR3 covers 14 residues. V lost 4 bases and J lost 8, with 12 bases in between. The CDR3 nucleotides read TGTGCCAGTAGTACCCAGGGTGCGGATTCACCCCTCCACTTT. It specifies CASSTQGADSPLHF.

This chain joins TRBV7-2 and TRBJ2-3, with D perhaps TRBD2 (5 bases). V lost 4 bases, J lost 2 bases, and 16 bases lay in between. Per the germline V gene, CDR1 is SGHTA and CDR2 is FQGNSA. The CDR3 sequence is 16 residues long. CDR3 in amino acids: CASSSGMGLDTDTQYF. DNA for the CDR3: TGTGCCAGCAGCTCCGGGATGGGTCTCGACACAGATACGCAGTATTTT.

This clone was recorded a few times. The chain recombines TRBV20-1 with TRBJ2-7; 7 bases line up with TRBD1. This CDR3 is built from 14 residues. After removal of 6 bases from V and 1 base from J, the junction contained 9 bases not matched to a gene. Germline CDR1 reads DFQATT; CDR2 reads SNEGSKA (reference sequence). The CDR3 loop reads CSASNSGQSYEQYF. The DNA for the CDR3 is TGCAGTGCAAGTAACTCGGGACAGTCCTACGAGCAGTACTTC.

The chain's CDR3 is CASSPSGTGESHYGYTF. The CDR3 nucleotides are TGTGCCAGCAGCCCATCCGGGACAGGGGAATCCCACTATGGCTACACCTTC. This sequence joins TRBV9 and TRBJ1-2, with TRBD1 matching over 10 bases. After removal of 4 bases from V and 3 bases from J, the junction contained 12 bases not matched to a gene. The V gene's germline CDR1 is SGDLS and CDR2 YYNGEE. This CDR3 is 17 amino acids long.